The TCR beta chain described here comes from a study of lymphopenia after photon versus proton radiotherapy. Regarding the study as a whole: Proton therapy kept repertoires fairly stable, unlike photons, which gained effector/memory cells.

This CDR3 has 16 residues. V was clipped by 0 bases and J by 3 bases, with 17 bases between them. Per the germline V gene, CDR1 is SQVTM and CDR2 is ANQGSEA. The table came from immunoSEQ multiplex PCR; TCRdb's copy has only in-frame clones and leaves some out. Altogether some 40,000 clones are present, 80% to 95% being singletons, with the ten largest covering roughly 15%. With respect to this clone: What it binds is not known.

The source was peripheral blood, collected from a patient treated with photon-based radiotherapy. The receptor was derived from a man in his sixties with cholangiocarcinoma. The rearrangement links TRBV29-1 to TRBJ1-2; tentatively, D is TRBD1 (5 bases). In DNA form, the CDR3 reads TGCAGCGTTGAAGATCAGCATCCCGGGGCTGACTATGGCTACACCTTC. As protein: CSVEDQHPGADYGYTF. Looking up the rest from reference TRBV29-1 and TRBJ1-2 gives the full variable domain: SAVISQKPSRDICQRGTSLTIQCQVDSQVTMMFWYRQQPGQSLTLIATANQGSEATYESGFVIDKFPISRPNLTFSTLTVSNMSPEDSSIYLCSVEDQHPGADYGYTFGSGTRLTVV.